This section outlines one TCR beta chain sequence together with its context. The target antigen is unknown. Just one base apart from a much larger clone, this may be a read error. Samples each supplied about 610 ng of bulk tumor genomic DNA as template. From each primary tumor, several far-apart biopsies were obtained during surgery. Before undergoing curative surgery, patients had newly diagnosed non-small cell lung cancer that was untreated. Donors comprised surgical patients with newly diagnosed non-small cell lung cancer, operated on with curative intent. TCR beta CDR3 was amplified by multiplex PCR, first round ten to eleven cycles, 32 V and 13 J primers. TCRdb independently ran MiXCR on the multiplex PCR reads; one entry per CDR3 protein. In the table there are about 11,000 distinct CDR3 sequences, roughly a quarter of which are singletons. CDR1 is MNHEY and CDR2 is SVGAGI in the germline V gene. The CDR3 has 18 amino acids.

The sample originates from a study of immune heterogeneity within non-small cell lung tumors. General observations from the study: Higher local tumor mutational burden went with moderately higher local T-cell clonality, R around 0.31. Each patient largely had their own distinct set of high-frequency T-cell receptor beta clonotypes. Recurrence of the same dominant CDR3 beta clonotypes was seen across tumor sites within a patient, and site-unique high-frequency clones were present alongside them.

Sequencing used lung tumor tissue. The chain couples TRBV6-5 to TRBJ2-3, with 13 bases lining up with TRBD2. This sequence originates from a man aged 45-60 years with non-small cell lung cancer. The CDR3 bases are TGTGCCGGCAGTTCCCCGGGGACTAGCGGGGTTAGCACAGATACGCAGTATTTT. It is translated as CAGSSPGTSGVSTDTQYF.